What follows are 20 T cell receptor beta chains derived from one specimen sequenced in a study of control samples from healthy donors and cancer patients. Generated by immunoSEQ multiplex PCR, the TCRdb table keeps only in-frame clones and is missing some. This table has over 70,000 clones, approximately 91% appearing once. The sequencing sample was made of PBMCs. These receptors were taken from a woman aged 50 to 60 with colorectal cancer.

The CDR3 here is CASSYEGMNTEAFF. CDR3 sequence (DNA): TGTGCCAGCAGTTACGAGGGGATGAACACTGAAGCTTTCTTT. This chain joins TRBV6-5 and TRBJ1-1; weak D call: TRBD1 (5 bases). V lost 2 bases and J lost 0, with 7 bases in between. Germline CDR1 reads MNHEY; CDR2 reads SVGAGI. CDR3 length: 14 amino acids.

The gene calls are TRBV28 and TRBJ1-5; D ambiguous. V lost 8 bases, J lost 7 bases, and 9 bases lay in between. Germline assignment: CDR1 MDHEN and CDR2 SYDVKM. This CDR3 is 11 amino acids long. DNA for the CDR3: TGTGCCAGCGGGATCAGGCAGCCCCAGCATTTT. Translated: CASGIRQPQHF.

V and J are TRBV4-3 and TRBJ2-5; 8 bases align to TRBD1. V shed 3 bases and J 4 bases; nucleotides not matched to a gene: 7. CDR1 is LGHNA, CDR2 YSLEER, per germline. The CDR3 is 15 amino acids. The CDR3 DNA is TGCGCCAGCAGCCACGGTGGACAGGGTCGAGAGACCCAGTACTTC. Its translation: CASSHGGQGRETQYF.

The chain recombines TRBV28 with TRBJ1-5; no clear D. Trimming cost V 5 bases and J 4 bases, with 12 bases left between them. The CDR3 covers 14 residues. From germline, CDR1 is MDHEN and CDR2 SYDVKM. The CDR3 loop reads CASSEELLNQPQHF. CDR3 sequence (DNA): TGTGCCAGCAGTGAGGAACTCCTTAATCAGCCCCAGCATTTT.

This clone was recorded once. This chain uses TRBV27 with TRBJ1-1; possibly TRBD1 for D (5 bases). The germline gives CDR1 MNHEY, CDR2 SMNVEV (reference sequence). This CDR3 comprises 16 residues. V was pared by 3 bases and J by 6 bases, with 20 bases between. CDR3 sequence: CASSLVTLAGRAEAFF. CDR3 coding DNA: TGTGCCAGCAGTTTGGTAACCCTAGCAGGGAGGGCTGAAGCTTTCTTT.

The J gene is TRBJ2-1, the V gene TRBV7-2; either TRBD1 or TRBD2 may fit D (5 bases each). V was pared by 1 base and J by 2 bases, with 12 bases between. Germline loops: CDR1 SGHTA, CDR2 FQGNSA. This CDR3 is built from 16 residues. CDR3 DNA sequence: TGTGCCAGCAGCTTAGTTGGGACGGTCACCTACAATGAGCAGTTCTTC. This sequence encodes CASSLVGTVTYNEQFF.

The CDR3 spells CAWRRGSSSYNEQFF. Written as DNA, the CDR3 is TGTGCCTGGAGGCGCGGGTCAAGCTCCTACAATGAGCAGTTCTTC. V gene TRBV30 combines with J gene TRBJ2-1; perhaps TRBD2 as D (5 bases). There are 15 residues in the CDR3. Germline V gene lookup returns CDR1 GTSNPN and CDR2 SVGIG (reference sequence). V was clipped by 3 bases and J by 0 bases, with 12 bases between them.

In this sample, this clone turned up a few times. This sequence joins TRBV27 and TRBJ2-2; 12 bases are a match to TRBD1. The J segment lost 1 base and the V segment lost 4 bases, leaving 13 bases of the junction unmatched. The CDR3 runs to 20 residues. CDR1 is MNHEY, CDR2 SMNVEV, per germline (reference sequence). CDR3 amino acids: CASSSGTGGAVWGNTGELFF. DNA for the CDR3: TGTGCCAGCAGTTCTGGGACAGGGGGCGCGGTATGGGGGAACACCGGGGAGCTGTTTTTT.

This clone was recorded once. V is TRBV6-5 and J is TRBJ2-2, with a possible D match to TRBD1 (6 bases). V lost 0 bases and J lost 2, with 10 bases in between. The CDR3 runs 16 residues. Germline V gene data show CDR1 as MNHEY and CDR2 as SVGAGI. The DNA for the CDR3 is TGTGCCAGCAGTTACTCGAAACAGGGAAACACCGGGGAGCTGTTTTTT. It translates to CASSYSKQGNTGELFF.

This clone occurred a few times. V usage is TRBV2 and J usage is TRBJ1-2; D remains unclear. This CDR3 is 15 amino acids long. The V gene lost 6 bases and the J gene lost 7 bases, with 21 bases spanning the gap. CDR1 SNHLY and CDR2 FYNNEI come from the germline V gene. The CDR3 is CASRGDGWESGGYTF. The CDR3 nucleotides are TGTGCCAGCAGGGGCGACGGATGGGAGTCCGGTGGCTACACCTTC.

The chain has TRBV10-3 and TRBJ1-5; D is possibly TRBD1 (6 bases). This CDR3 region has 19 residues. V lost 0 bases and J lost 0, with 18 bases in between. Looked up from germline, CDR1 is ENHRY and CDR2 is SYGVKD. CDR3 sequence (DNA): TGTGCCATCAGTGAGTCCCTCGGGACACGAGGAAATAGCAATCAGCCCCAGCATTTT. It specifies CAISESLGTRGNSNQPQHF.

V and J are TRBV3-1 (or the pseudogene TRBV3-2) and TRBJ1-1; D is unclear. Germline loops: CDR1 LGHDT, CDR2 YNNKEL (reference sequence). V shed 4 bases and J shed 1 base, with 13 bases lying between them. The CDR3 consists of 15 residues. CDR3 bases: TGTGCCAGCAGCCCTTTGACGGTTAAGAACACTGAAGCTTTCTTT. This codes for CASSPLTVKNTEAFF.

This clone has only one observation. J is TRBJ2-1 and V is TRBV7-9; TRBD1 is a possible D gene (5 bases). This CDR3 comprises 17 residues. Trimming removed 3 bases from V and 7 bases from J, with 22 bases in between. Germline assignment: CDR1 SEHNR and CDR2 FQNEAQ (reference sequence). CDR3 in amino acids: CASSFKVRRRTNNEQFF. The CDR3 nucleotides read TGTGCCAGCAGCTTCAAGGTTCGGAGACGGACAAATAATGAGCAGTTCTTC.

The chain uses TRBV19 and TRBJ1-1; possibly TRBD1 for D (6 bases). V was trimmed by 4 bases and J by 4 bases, leaving 13 bases between them. Germline CDR1 is LNHDA and CDR2 is SQIVND (reference sequence). The CDR3 contains 14 residues. The DNA for the CDR3 is TGTGCCAGTAGTAGAACGGGGGGGCTCACTGAAGCTTTCTTT. Amino acids: CASSRTGGLTEAFF.

The rearrangement uses TRBV10-3 and TRBJ2-7; tentatively, D is TRBD1 (6 bases). The V end lost 4 bases, the J end lost 9 bases, and 16 bases lay between the germline ends. CDR3 size: 13 residues. Germline V gives CDR1 ENHRY, CDR2 SYGVKD. In DNA form, the CDR3 reads TGTGCCATCAGTGCCGGTGGGGGCGAGGGGCAGTACGTC. Protein product: CAISAGGGEGQYV.

The CDR3 loop reads CATQRGSGYTF. The CDR3 nucleotides read TGTGCCACCCAACGGGGCTCAGGCTACACCTTC. V usage is TRBV3-1 (or the pseudogene TRBV3-2) and J usage is TRBJ1-2; D possibly corresponds to TRBD1 (5 bases). Trimming took 10 bases from V and 8 from J, leaving 14 bases between them. Germline V CDR1 and CDR2: LGHDT, YNNKEL (reference sequence). The length of the CDR3 is 11 residues.

V usage is TRBV20-1 and J usage is TRBJ2-1; 10 nucleotides line up with TRBD2. The germline V gene encodes CDR1 DFQATT and CDR2 SNEGSKA (reference sequence). With 3 bases clipped from V and 4 bases from J, the junction kept 6 bases outside the gene matches. CDR3 length: 15 amino acids. The CDR3 spells CSASLAGAPYNEQFF. In DNA, the CDR3 is TGCAGTGCTAGTCTAGCGGGGGCCCCATACAATGAGCAGTTCTTC.

V gene TRBV12-3 or TRBV12-4 combines with J gene TRBJ2-3; D is unresolved. The length of the CDR3 is 12 residues. V was shortened by 1 base and J by 7 bases, with 6 bases between the two germline ends. CDR3 residues: CASSLGGNTQYF. CDR3 nucleotides: TGTGCCAGCAGTTTAGGGGGAAATACGCAGTATTTT.

V and J are TRBV28 and TRBJ1-4, with 9 bases fitting TRBD1. The germline V gene has CDR1 MDHEN and CDR2 SYDVKM. The V segment lost 8 bases and the J segment 8 bases; nucleotides outside the gene matches: 12. CDR3 size: 15 residues. Here the CDR3 reads CASGGAGQGQEKLFF. As DNA, the CDR3 is TGTGCCAGCGGCGGGGCGGGACAGGGACAAGAAAAACTGTTTTTT.

This sequence joins TRBV7-2 and TRBJ2-5, with D tentatively TRBD1 (6 bases). Germline V gene sequence: CDR1 SGHTA, CDR2 FQGNSA. The length of the CDR3 is 13 residues. V lost 5 bases to trimming and J lost 0 bases, with 7 bases between them. CDR3: CASSRGNQETQYF. Written as DNA, the CDR3 is TGTGCCAGCAGCAGGGGGAACCAAGAGACCCAGTACTTC.